A selection of T cell receptor beta chains follows, all from one sample in a study of graft-versus-host responses after intestinal transplantation. The repertoire was sequenced with immunoSEQ multiplex PCR; TCRdb's copy has only in-frame clones and lacks some. The sample lists approximately 89,000 clones; over 75% were seen once. Sequenced here: PBMCs, sampled around 68 weeks after intestinal transplant. These receptors all stem from a human patient who received an intestinal transplant, so some T cells may come from the graft donor. The CDR3 runs from the conserved cysteine through the conserved F or W. The D gene is left open where the match is weak. Clone size, where shown, is once, few, many, or a class for clones that have expanded.

- - TRBJ1-2 TRBV7-9 TGTGCCAGCAGCCCACCGGGGGGCCGAGACTATGGCTACACCTTC CASSPPGGRDYGYTF
- - TRBJ1-1 TRBV11-3 TGTGCCAGCAGCTTAGAAGGTTTCGCTGAAGCTTTCTTT CASSLEGFAEAFF
- TRBD1 TRBJ1-2 TRBV27 TGTGCCAGCACCCACTCCGCCCCACTCGCCCAGGGGGCGCGAGGCTACACCTTC CASTHSAPLAQGARGYTF
once - TRBJ2-2 TRBV27 TGTGCCAGCAGTTTATGGGGCGGGGATAGGGTCGGGGAGCTGTTTTTT CASSLWGGDRVGELFF
- - TRBJ2-7 TRBV27 TGTGCCAGCAGTTTGGCCTCGGGGGCCTACGAGCAGTACTTC CASSLASGAYEQYF
- - TRBJ1-1 TRBV6-1 TGTGCCAGCAGGCACGGGACACTCCAGAACACTGAAGCTTTCTTT CASRHGTLQNTEAFF
- - TRBJ2-7 TRBV7-9 TGTGCCAGCAGCCCCGAGGACCGCTACGAGCAGTACTTC CASSPEDRYEQYF
- TRBD1 TRBJ2-2 TRBV5-8 TGTGCCGCATCCAGGGGGCGCGGCACCGGGGAGCTGTTTTTT CAASRGRGTGELFF
- - TRBJ1-3 TRBV5-1 TGCGCCAGCAGTACAGGGTCCCAACTCTCTGGAAACACCATATATTTT CASSTGSQLSGNTIYF
- - TRBJ2-7 TRBV5-1 TGCGCCAGCAGCCGAATTCTAGCGTCCGAGCAGTACTTC CASSRILASEQYF
- - TRBJ2-1 TRBV11-2 TGTGCCAGCAGCCCTCGGGGGCGGTCGAGGTACAATGAGCAGTTCTTC CASSPRGRSRYNEQFF
- TRBD1 TRBJ2-1 TRBV29-1 TGCAGCGCCCAGGGGGTAAGCTCCTACAATGAGCAGTTCTTC CSAQGVSSYNEQFF
- - TRBJ1-1 TRBV5-6 TGTGCCAGCAGCTGGGGGTGGGGATCGGTCTCTGAAGCTTTCTTT CASSWGWGSVSEAFF
- TRBD2 TRBJ2-3 TRBV4-2 TGTGCCAGCAGCCAAGTTCCCTCATCCGGGAGGTGGGTCCCAGATACGCAGTATTTT CASSQVPSSGRWVPDTQYF
- - TRBJ1-5 TRBV7-8 TGTGCCAGCAGCCCAGACCCCACAGGGACAAATCAGCCCCAGCATTTT CASSPDPTGTNQPQHF
- TRBD2 TRBJ2-1 TRBV7-2 TGTGCCAGCAGCTTAGTCATGGGGTTGGCGGGGGGGCTCGGTGAGCAGTTCTTC CASSLVMGLAGGLGEQFF
- - TRBJ2-7 TRBV6-5 TGTGCCAGCAGTCCGCCGGGACGGCCCTCCTACGAGCAGTACTTC CASSPPGRPSYEQYF
- TRBD1 TRBJ1-1 TRBV5-8 TGTGCCAGCAGCTTTTCAGGGGGCGACCCTGAAGCTTTCTTT CASSFSGGDPEAFF